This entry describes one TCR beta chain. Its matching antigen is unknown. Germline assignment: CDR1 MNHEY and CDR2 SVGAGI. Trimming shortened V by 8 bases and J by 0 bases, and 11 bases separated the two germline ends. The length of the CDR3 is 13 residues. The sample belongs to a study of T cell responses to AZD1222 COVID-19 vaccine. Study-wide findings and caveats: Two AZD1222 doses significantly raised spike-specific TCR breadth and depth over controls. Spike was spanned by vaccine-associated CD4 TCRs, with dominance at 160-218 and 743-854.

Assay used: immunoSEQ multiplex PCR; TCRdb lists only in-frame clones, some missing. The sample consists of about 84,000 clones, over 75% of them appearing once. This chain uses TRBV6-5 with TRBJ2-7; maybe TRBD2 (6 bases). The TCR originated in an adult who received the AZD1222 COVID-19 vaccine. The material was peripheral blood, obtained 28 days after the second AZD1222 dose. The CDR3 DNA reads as TGTGCCAGCCGCCGGGAGCGCTCCTACGAGCAGTACTTC. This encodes CASRRERSYEQYF.